This T cell receptor (beta chain) was identified in a study of a mutant IDH1 vaccine in newly diagnosed glioma. Looked up from germline, CDR1 is SGHTA and CDR2 is FQGNSA. The V and J ends lost 3 bases and 5 bases, in that order; junction bases with no gene match: 7. There are 16 residues in the CDR3. Assay: immunoSEQ multiplex PCR; the TCRdb copy retains only in-frame clones and omits some. The sample consists of around 120,000 clones, around 77% of them appearing once. This sample's time point: week 11, during vaccination. Alongside topical imiquimod, each dose of vaccine comprised 300 ug of mutant IDH1 20-mer peptide. The donors had new WHO grade 3 or 4 astrocytomas; these were IDH1-mutant and ATRX-lost. Concerning this clone itself: Its antigen remains unknown.

Sequencing was performed on PBMCs, taken from a glioma patient whose treatment included an IDH1 peptide vaccine. The TCR was taken from a man aged 35 to 55 with glioma. The chain recombines TRBV7-2 with TRBJ1-4, with 9 bases identical to TRBD1. As DNA, the CDR3 is TGTGCCAGCAGCTTGCAACCCGGGACAGGGAATGAAAAACTGTTTTTT. It specifies CASSLQPGTGNEKLFF.